These T cell receptor beta chains were read from a single sample in a study of blood T cell repertoires in COVID-19. This table comes from immunoSEQ multiplex PCR, and its TCRdb copy is limited to in-frame clones, with some not included. The data hold about 380,000 clones, with more than 70% observed a single time. The sequencing sample was made of peripheral blood. The receptor source for this set is a man between 40 and 49 years old with acute or convalescent COVID-19. CDR3s include the opening cysteine and the closing phenylalanine or tryptophan. A D gene is named only where the DNA matches it firmly. Clone size is stated in some rows and not others, as once, few, many or a class when expanded.

V,J,size,D,CDR3,DNA
TRBV27,TRBJ1-2,few,TRBD1,CASSRGQGALGYTF,TGTGCCAGCAGTCGTGGACAGGGGGCCCTCGGCTACACCTTC
TRBV4-1,TRBJ2-5,NA,NA,CASSNRDFQETQYF,TGCGCCAGCAGCAACCGGGACTTTCAAGAGACCCAGTACTTC
TRBV13,TRBJ1-5,NA,NA,CASSSGNQPQHF,TGTGCCAGCAGTTCCGGTAATCAGCCCCAGCATTTT
TRBV7-9,TRBJ1-6,NA,NA,CASSLDAESPLHF,TGTGCCAGCAGCTTAGATGCGGAGTCACCCCTCCACTTT
TRBV6-5,TRBJ1-4,NA,TRBD1,CASRGDRGPDEKLFF,TGTGCCAGCAGAGGGGACAGGGGGCCGGATGAAAAACTGTTTTTT
TRBV6-1,TRBJ1-5,NA,TRBD1,CASSEWTRGMNQPQHF,TGTGCCAGCAGTGAATGGACCAGGGGGATGAATCAGCCCCAGCATTTT
TRBV6-5,TRBJ1-2,NA,NA,CASSYVGGTNYGYTF,TGTGCCAGCAGTTATGTCGGGGGAACTAACTATGGCTACACCTTC
TRBV19,TRBJ1-5,NA,TRBD1,CASNWGQGRQPQHF,TGTGCCAGTAACTGGGGACAGGGACGACAGCCCCAGCATTTT
TRBV28,TRBJ2-5,NA,NA,CASSAMDSQETQYF,TGTGCCAGCAGTGCTATGGACAGCCAAGAGACCCAGTACTTC
TRBV19,TRBJ1-3,NA,NA,CASSLTGFSGNTIYF,TGTGCCAGTAGCCTAACAGGGTTCTCTGGAAACACCATATATTTT
TRBV19,TRBJ1-2,NA,TRBD1,CARNPGGPYGYTF,TGTGCCAGAAATCCAGGGGGCCCTTATGGCTACACCTTC
TRBV3-1/TRBV3-2,TRBJ1-1,NA,NA,CASSQSDSEAFF,TGTGCCAGCAGCCAATCGGACAGTGAAGCTTTCTTT
TRBV29-1,TRBJ1-1,NA,TRBD1,CSVEPNSGTGEEAFF,TGCAGCGTTGAACCCAATTCCGGGACAGGCGAAGAAGCTTTCTTT
TRBV27,TRBJ1-3,NA,TRBD1,CASRQGVSGNTIYF,TGTGCCAGCCGTCAGGGGGTCTCTGGAAACACCATATATTTT
TRBV11-2,TRBJ1-6,NA,NA,CASSSRGVRSPLHF,TGTGCCAGCAGCTCGCGGGGTGTTCGTTCACCCCTCCACTTT
TRBV19,TRBJ2-5,NA,NA,CASGTLGAQETQYF,TGTGCCAGCGGCACCCTGGGGGCACAAGAGACCCAGTACTTC
TRBV5-4,TRBJ2-1,NA,NA,CASSPRDNNEQFF,TGTGCCAGCAGCCCCCGGGACAACAATGAGCAGTTCTTC
TRBV11-2,TRBJ2-3,NA,TRBD2,CASSRTFSWDYSTDTQYF,TGTGCCAGCAGCCGTACTTTCAGCTGGGACTATAGCACAGATACGCAGTATTTT
TRBV3-1/TRBV3-2,TRBJ1-2,few,NA,CASSQAASSNYGYTF,TGTGCCAGCAGCCAAGCAGCGAGCTCTAACTATGGCTACACCTTC
TRBV6-5,TRBJ2-7,NA,NA,CASTRGAKNEQYF,TGTGCCAGCACTAGGGGTGCGAAGAACGAGCAGTACTTC
TRBV28,TRBJ1-1,few,NA,CASSPEGGTNTEAFF,TGTGCCAGCAGCCCGGAGGGAGGCACGAACACTGAAGCTTTCTTT
TRBV5-1,TRBJ2-5,once,TRBD1,CASSARTGVQETQYF,TGCGCCAGCAGCGCCAGGACAGGGGTCCAAGAGACCCAGTACTTC
TRBV30,TRBJ2-2,NA,NA,CAWSRSGLAGELFF,TGTGCCTGGAGTAGGTCAGGGTTAGCCGGGGAGCTGTTTTTT
TRBV9,TRBJ1-2,NA,TRBD1,CASSARTGPSFNYGYTF,TGTGCCAGCAGCGCCCGGACAGGGCCCTCCTTCAACTATGGCTACACCTTC
TRBV7-3,TRBJ2-2,NA,TRBD1,CASSFTGGTNTGELFF,TGTGCCAGCAGCTTCACAGGGGGAACGAACACCGGGGAGCTGTTTTTT
TRBV11-1,TRBJ1-1,NA,TRBD1,CASSPDRGRTEAFF,TGTGCCAGCAGCCCGGACAGGGGTAGGACTGAAGCTTTCTTT
TRBV19,TRBJ1-2,NA,NA,CASSILGAPPYGYTF,TGTGCCAGTAGTATTTTAGGAGCCCCTCCCTATGGCTACACCTTC
TRBV27,TRBJ2-7,NA,NA,CASSFGQGLTYEQYF,TGTGCCAGCAGTTTCGGCCAGGGGTTGACCTACGAGCAGTACTTC
TRBV5-4,TRBJ1-3,once,TRBD1,CASSLWTGYSGNTIYF,TGTGCCAGCAGCTTGTGGACAGGATACTCAGGAAACACCATATATTTT
TRBV28,TRBJ1-5,NA,NA,CASSLEGEGNQPQHF,TGTGCCAGCAGTTTGGAGGGCGAGGGCAATCAGCCCCAGCATTTT
TRBV27,TRBJ1-4,NA,NA,CASSLRPTGLRFF,TGTGCCAGCAGTTTACGTCCCACAGGGTTAAGGTTTTTT